The 21 T cell receptor beta chains below all came from one sample that was sequenced in a study of early T cells in non-severe SARS-CoV-2 infection. TCRdb processed the 5' RACE reads anew with MiXCR; each CDR3 protein has one entry. The table lists over 35,000 distinct CDR3 sequences, roughly 6% of them singletons. The source was whole blood, collected at baseline. These receptors originate from an adult who was a healthcare worker with PCR-confirmed SARS-CoV-2 infection or an uninfected control (not recorded which).

With respect to this clonotype: Being one base from a much bigger clone, this may be a read error. This chain connects TRBV6-4 to TRBJ1-5, with TRBD1 identical over 7 bases. The germline gives CDR1 MRHNA, CDR2 SNTAGT. Losses at the gene ends were 11 bases for V and 3 bases for J; bases not matched to a gene: 13. This CDR3 region has 15 residues. As DNA, the CDR3 is TGTGCCCGACCGGGACAGATGTATATCAATCAGCCCCAGCATTTT. Its translation: CARPGQMYINQPQHF.

This clonotype was recorded a few times. The V gene is TRBV5-6, the J gene TRBJ1-4; 10 bases align to TRBD1. V lost 1 base and J lost 6; bases outside the gene matches: 3. Germline values: CDR1 SGHDT, CDR2 YYEEEE. This CDR3 comprises 15 residues. The CDR3 is CASSLSGTGDEKLFF. The CDR3 nucleotides read TGTGCCAGCAGCTTGTCGGGGACAGGGGATGAAAAACTGTTTTTT. Full variable domain (outside the CDR3, taken from reference TRBV5-6 and TRBJ1-4): DAGVTQSPTHLIKTRGQQVTLRCSPKSGHDTVSWYQQALGQGPQFIFQYYEEEERQRGNFPDRFSGHQFPNYSSELNVNALLLGDSALYLCASSLSGTGDEKLFFGSGTQLSVL.

This clonotype was picked up many times. The chain joins TRBV30 to TRBJ2-7, with D uncertain. This CDR3 has 12 residues. CDR1 GTSNPN and CDR2 SVGIG come from the germline V gene (reference sequence). V was cut by 4 bases and J by 2 bases, with 9 bases left in between. The CDR3 DNA sequence: TGTGCCTGGACCCAAAACACCTACGAGCAGTACTTC. As protein: CAWTQNTYEQYF.

This clonotype was seen ten or more times. Mismatch with germline at one junction end may stem from a read error. This chain uses TRBV7-2 with TRBJ2-5, with 11 bases fitting TRBD2. The CDR3 consists of 15 residues. Germline CDR1 and CDR2: SGHTA and FQGNSA. CDR3 region: CASSLAGGLGETQYF. The CDR3 DNA sequence: TGTGCCAGCAGCCTAGCGGGGGGTCTGGGGGAGACCCAGTACTTC.

This clonotype was recorded many times. This sequence joins TRBV12-3 or TRBV12-4 and TRBJ2-1; TRBD2 agrees at 8 bases. V was clipped by 6 bases and J by 0 bases; unmatched bases: 7. The CDR3 length is 16 residues. The CDR3 bases are TGTGCCAGCAGCCGGGGGGGCCGGAGCTCCTACAATGAGCAGTTCTTC. Amino acid sequence: CASSRGGRSSYNEQFF.

This clonotype occurred many times. The chain joins TRBV5-8 to TRBJ1-5; a possible D gene is TRBD1 (5 bases). Germline CDR1 is SGHTS and CDR2 is YDEGEE. With 2 bases removed from V and 5 bases from J, the gap between germline ends came to 14 bases. The CDR3 loop spans 15 amino acids. CDR3 protein: CASSLGVRRDQPQHF. The CDR3 region has the DNA TGTGCCAGCAGCTTAGGGGTCAGGAGGGATCAGCCCCAGCATTTT.

The V call is TRBV28, the J call TRBJ2-1; 8 positions agree with TRBD2. There are 17 residues in the CDR3. V gave up 6 bases and J gave up 1 base; unmatched junction bases: 11. From germline, CDR1 is MDHEN and CDR2 SYDVKM. CDR3 amino acids: CASRSTKLAGSYNEQFF. CDR3 DNA: TGTGCCAGCAGATCGACAAAATTAGCGGGGTCCTACAATGAGCAGTTCTTC.

This clonotype occurred a few times. This chain links TRBV5-5 with TRBJ2-7; maybe TRBD1 (6 bases). V dropped 4 bases and J dropped 0 bases, with 14 bases sitting between them. This CDR3 spans 15 amino acids. Germline V lookup: CDR1 SGHKS, CDR2 YYEKEE (reference sequence). CDR3 residues: CASSVGTKLSYEQYF. For the CDR3, the DNA is TGTGCCAGCAGCGTCGGGACAAAACTCTCCTACGAGCAGTACTTC.

V is TRBV6-1 and J is TRBJ1-1, with a possible D match to TRBD1 (6 bases). The CDR3 runs 15 residues. Germline CDR1 reads MNHNS; CDR2 reads SASEGT. Between the trimmed V and J ends, which lost 4 bases and 0 bases, there was a span of 12 bases. The CDR3 here is CASSGQQGVNTEAFF. CDR3 sequence (DNA): TGTGCCAGCAGTGGGCAACAGGGCGTGAACACTGAAGCTTTCTTT.

This clonotype appeared a few times. The rearrangement joins TRBV7-9 to TRBJ2-1; maybe TRBD1 (6 bases). The CDR3 extends over 14 amino acids. Germline V gene sequence: CDR1 SEHNR, CDR2 FQNEAQ (reference sequence). Trimming took off 2 bases at V and 8 bases at J, with 13 bases between the two ends. CDR3: CASSLPLGQYEQFF. The CDR3 DNA follows: TGTGCCAGCAGCTTACCCCTCGGACAGTATGAGCAGTTCTTC.

This clonotype was picked up many times. The CDR3 reads CASRQGQGGNEQFF. The CDR3 DNA reads as TGCGCCAGCAGACAGGGACAGGGTGGGAATGAGCAGTTCTTC. The genes are TRBV4-1 and TRBJ2-1; 9 bases map to TRBD1. After removal of 6 bases from V and 7 bases from J, the junction contained 7 bases not matched to a gene. This CDR3 comprises 14 residues. CDR1 is MGHRA, CDR2 YSYEKL, per germline.

This clonotype was detected ten times or more. The V call is TRBV21-1, the J call TRBJ1-5; the table's D call, TRBD1, has no DNA check behind it. TRBV21-1 is deemed a pseudogene. This CDR3 is built from 14 residues. CDR3 amino acids: CASAVRDTNQPQHF. CDR3 DNA: TGTGCCAGCGCCGTCCGGGACACAAATCAGCCCCAGCATTTT.

This clonotype has ten or more counts. The DNA for the CDR3 is TGTGCCAGCAGCACGAGCTCGACTAGCGCTAATGAGCAGTTCTTC. This sequence encodes CASSTSSTSANEQFF. The chain couples TRBV7-2 to TRBJ2-1; 8 positions match TRBD2. V lost 5 bases and J lost 7; bases outside the gene matches: 10. CDR1 and CDR2 (germline): SGHTA, FQGNSA. CDR3 length: 15 amino acids. Together with reference TRBV7-2 and TRBJ2-1, the CDR3 gives the full variable domain: GAGVSQSPSNKVTEKGKDVELRCDPISGHTALYWYRQSLGQGLEFLIYFQGNSAPDKSGLPSDRFSAERTGGSVSTLTIQRTQQEDSAVYLCASSTSSTSANEQFFGPGTRLTVL.

This clonotype was counted ten times or more. Here the CDR3 reads CASSYRETTNYGYTF. The CDR3 bases are TGTGCCAGCAGTTACAGGGAGACTACTAACTATGGCTACACCTTC. The chain recombines TRBV6-6 with TRBJ1-2; D uncertain. Germline V CDR1 and CDR2: MNHNY, SVGAGI (reference sequence). Trimming pared 2 bases from V and 0 bases from J, leaving 10 bases between. This CDR3 contains 15 residues.

This clonotype was detected many times. The chain uses TRBV7-2 and TRBJ2-1; D is possibly TRBD2 (5 bases). The germline CDR1 and CDR2 sequences are SGHTA and FQGNSA. This CDR3 is built from 12 residues. Trimming pared 6 bases from V and 8 bases from J, leaving 11 bases between. CDR3 DNA sequence: TGTGCCAGCAGACGTACTAGGGATGAGCAGTTCTTC. Translation gives CASRRTRDEQFF.

This clonotype was seen many times. This chain connects TRBV7-2 to TRBJ2-5; perhaps TRBD1 as D (5 bases). This CDR3 comprises 15 residues. CDR1 and CDR2 from the germline V gene are SGHTA and FQGNSA. Trimming shortened V by 0 bases and J by 3 bases, and 11 bases separated the two germline ends. This CDR3 reads CASSLAPGSKETQYF. CDR3 sequence (DNA): TGTGCCAGCAGCTTAGCTCCAGGGTCCAAAGAGACCCAGTACTTC.

This clonotype has a count of ten or more. This sequence joins TRBV7-9 and TRBJ1-1; D is unclear. V lost 5 bases to trimming and J lost 7 bases, with 14 bases between them. CDR1 is SEHNR and CDR2 is FQNEAQ in the germline V gene (reference sequence). This CDR3 is 13 amino acids long. The CDR3 here is CASSPSVGGEAFF. The CDR3 DNA reads as TGTGCCAGCAGCCCCAGTGTGGGCGGTGAAGCTTTCTTT.

This clonotype occurred a few times. The chain recombines TRBV7-2 with TRBJ2-7; 7 nucleotides line up with TRBD1. This CDR3 comprises 14 residues. Germline CDR1 SGHTA, CDR2 FQGNSA. The trim removed 3 bases at V and 1 base at J, leaving 3 bases unmatched. CDR3 in DNA: TGTGCCAGCAGCTTCTCAGGGGGTTCCTACGAGCAGTACTTC. This gives the protein CASSFSGGSYEQYF.

The V and J genes are TRBV7-2 and TRBJ1-5; D is ambiguous. The CDR3 has 17 amino acids. The germline V gene has CDR1 SGHTA and CDR2 FQGNSA. Trimming cost V 0 bases and J 0 bases, with 12 bases left between them. The CDR3 is CASSLAGRHNSNQPQHF. CDR3 in DNA: TGTGCCAGCAGCTTAGCGGGTAGGCACAATAGCAATCAGCCCCAGCATTTT.

The table lists this clonotype with many counts. V and J are TRBV20-1 and TRBJ1-6; 7 bases fit TRBD1. Germline assignment: CDR1 DFQATT and CDR2 SNEGSKA (reference sequence). The V and J ends lost 2 bases and 10 bases, in that order; junction bases with no gene match: 5. The CDR3 extends over 13 amino acids. The CDR3 nucleotides read TGCAGTGCTAGAACAGGGGTTGGGTCACCCCTCCACTTT. This gives the protein CSARTGVGSPLHF.

Only a few counts were recorded for this clonotype. V usage is TRBV10-3 and J usage is TRBJ1-2; D uncertain. V gave up 2 bases and J gave up 3 bases, with 7 bases separating them. The CDR3 extends over 13 amino acids. The germline CDR1 and CDR2 sequences are ENHRY and SYGVKD. CDR3 nucleotides: TGTGCCATCAGTGAGGCAGAAGACTATGGCTACACCTTC. Translation gives CAISEAEDYGYTF.